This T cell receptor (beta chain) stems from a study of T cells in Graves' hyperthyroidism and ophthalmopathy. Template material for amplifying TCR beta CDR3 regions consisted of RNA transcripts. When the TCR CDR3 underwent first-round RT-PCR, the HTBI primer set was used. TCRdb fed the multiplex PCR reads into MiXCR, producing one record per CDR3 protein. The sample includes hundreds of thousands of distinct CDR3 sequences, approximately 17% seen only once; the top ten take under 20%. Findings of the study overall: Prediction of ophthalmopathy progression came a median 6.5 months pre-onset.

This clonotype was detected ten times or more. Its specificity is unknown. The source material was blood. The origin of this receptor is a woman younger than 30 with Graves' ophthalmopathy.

The CDR3 DNA is TGCGCCAGCAGCTTGGGCGGGGGCCCCACTGAAGCTTTCTTT. Translated, it gives CASSLGGGPTEAFF. The chain is built from TRBV5-1 and TRBJ1-1; D is possibly TRBD1 (6 bases). Germline CDR1 is SGHRS and CDR2 is YFSETQ. This CDR3 spans 14 amino acids. Trimming took 0 bases from V and 4 from J, leaving 10 bases between them.